This T cell receptor beta chain was sequenced for a study of blood T cell repertoires in COVID-19. Study-level information: The United States, Italy and Spain provided the acute and convalescent COVID-19 samples.

Original processing notes: For nucleated cells, counts were estimated from reference gene primer amplification. Clones were sequenced by immunoSEQ multiplex PCR, and TCRdb holds only the in-frame ones, with some missing. Clonal size and the V and J genes are those of that table, whereas D and trimming came from the DNA. This sample has about 190,000 clones; around 86% occur once, and the top ten carry around 6.1%. Material for sequencing was peripheral blood. The source is a woman aged 40-49 years with acute or convalescent COVID-19.

The CDR3 is CASSTAGNTIYF. DNA of the CDR3: TGTGCCAGCTCTACAGCTGGAAACACCATATATTTT. The rearrangement uses TRBV7-8 and TRBJ1-3; D not certain. There are 12 residues in the CDR3. With 8 bases removed from V and 2 bases from J, the gap between germline ends came to 7 bases. Germline CDR1 reads SGHVS; CDR2 reads FQNEAQ. Complete variable domain (other parts from reference TRBV7-8 and TRBJ1-3): GAGVSQSPRYKVAKRGQDVALRCDPISGHVSLFWYQQALGQGPEFLTYFQNEAQLDKSGLPSDRFFAERPEGSVSTLKIQRTQQEDSAVYLCASSTAGNTIYFGEGSWLTVV.